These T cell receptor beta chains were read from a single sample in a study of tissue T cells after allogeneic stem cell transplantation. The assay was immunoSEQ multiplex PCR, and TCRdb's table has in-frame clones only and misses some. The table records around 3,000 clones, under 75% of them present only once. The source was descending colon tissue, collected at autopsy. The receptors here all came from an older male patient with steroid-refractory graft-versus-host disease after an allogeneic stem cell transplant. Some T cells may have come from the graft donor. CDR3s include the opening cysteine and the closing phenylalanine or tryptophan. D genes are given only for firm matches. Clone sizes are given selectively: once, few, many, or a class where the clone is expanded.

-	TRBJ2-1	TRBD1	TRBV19	TGTGCCAGTAGTATAGGTCGGGGGGGACAGGGGGTCTCCTACAATGAGCAGTTCTTC	CASSIGRGGQGVSYNEQFF
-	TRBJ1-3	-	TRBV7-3	TGTGCCAGCAGCCTGGGCCCTCTTGACACCATATATTTT	CASSLGPLDTIYF
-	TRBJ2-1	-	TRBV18	TGTGCCAGCTCACCGCAGGGGAACAATGAGCAGTTCTTC	CASSPQGNNEQFF
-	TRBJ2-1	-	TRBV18	TGTGCCAGCCAGAGGGTGGGGAATGAGCAGTTCTTC	CASQRVGNEQFF
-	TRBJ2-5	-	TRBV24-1	TGTGCCACCAGTGACCCCGGGATCACCCAAGAGACCCAGTACTTC	CATSDPGITQETQYF
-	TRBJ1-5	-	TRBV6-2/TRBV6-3	TGTGCCAGCAGTTACTCCCTAATGGTAGGTCAGCCCCAGCATTTT	CASSYSLMVGQPQHF
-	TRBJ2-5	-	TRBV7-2	TGTGCCAGCAGCTTAGGAGGAGCTCAGGGGGAGACCCAGTACTTC	CASSLGGAQGETQYF
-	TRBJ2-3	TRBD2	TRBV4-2	TGTGCCAGCAGCCAAGTCCCTAGACTAGCGGGGGGTTCGGATACGCAGTATTTT	CASSQVPRLAGGSDTQYF
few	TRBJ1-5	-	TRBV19	TGTGCCAGTACCCTCCGAAGGGGTGGCAATCAGCCCCAGCATTTT	CASTLRRGGNQPQHF
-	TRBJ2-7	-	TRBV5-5	TGTGCCAGCAGCTTGTGGGACACCACCTACGAGCAGTACTTC	CASSLWDTTYEQYF
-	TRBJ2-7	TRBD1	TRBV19	TGTGCCAGTAGTATCTGGGGGACAGGGAAACGGGAGCAGTACTTC	CASSIWGTGKREQYF
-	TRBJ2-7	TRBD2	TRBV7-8	TGTGCCAGCAGCTTATGGGGGGGTTACGAGCAGTACTTC	CASSLWGGYEQYF
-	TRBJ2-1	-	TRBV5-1	TGCGCCAGCAGCCCAGAGCGGAGCTCCTACAATGAGCAGTTCTTC	CASSPERSSYNEQFF